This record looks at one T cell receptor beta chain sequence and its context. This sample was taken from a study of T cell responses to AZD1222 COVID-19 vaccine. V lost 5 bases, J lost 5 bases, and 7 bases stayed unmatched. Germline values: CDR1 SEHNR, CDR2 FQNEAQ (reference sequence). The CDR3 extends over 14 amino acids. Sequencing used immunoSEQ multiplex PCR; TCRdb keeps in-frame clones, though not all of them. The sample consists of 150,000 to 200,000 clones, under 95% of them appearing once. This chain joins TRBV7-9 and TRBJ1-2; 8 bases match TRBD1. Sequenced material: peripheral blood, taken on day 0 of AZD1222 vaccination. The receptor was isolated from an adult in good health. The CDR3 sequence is CASSPPRGRYGYTF. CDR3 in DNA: TGTGCCAGCAGCCCCCCCAGGGGGCGTTATGGCTACACCTTC.